The 23 T cell receptor beta chains in this list originate from one sample, sequenced in a study of vaccination and CD4 T cells after COVID-19. Sequenced with the Oncomine TCR Beta short-read assay was DNA taken from cultured CD4+ T cells. TCRdb called the PCR reads again in MiXCR, with one record for every CDR3 protein. The sample shows roughly 18,000 distinct CDR3 sequences, approximately 53% of them seen only once. Treatment here: approximately 9-day PBMC culture with coronavirus spike peptide pools or control peptides (ViraFEST assay). Their antigen targets remain unknown. The sequenced sample consisted of CD4+ T cells from blood, cultured in vitro. The source is a human donor who had recovered from COVID-19.

This clonotype was seen only a few times. The V and J genes are TRBV7-2 and TRBJ1-1, with 9 nucleotides matching TRBD1. J was trimmed by 1 base and V by 7 bases; bases with no gene match: 16. Germline CDR1 reads SGHTA; CDR2 reads FQGNSA. The CDR3 length is 18 residues. Here the CDR3 DNA reads TGTGCCAGCAACCTCTTCGGGACAGGGCTGATCACGAACACTGAAGCTTTCTTT. Amino acids: CASNLFGTGLITNTEAFF.

The gene calls are TRBV5-1 and TRBJ1-2; D unresolved. The V gene's germline CDR1 is SGHRS and CDR2 YFSETQ. CDR3 length equals 12 residues. V gave up 2 bases and J gave up 4 bases, with 6 bases separating them. CDR3: CASSFGTYGYTF. The CDR3 nucleotides read TGCGCCAGCAGCTTTGGTACCTATGGCTACACCTTC.

The V and J genes are TRBV18 and TRBJ1-2; 8 bases agree with TRBD1. The V gene's germline CDR1 is KGHSH and CDR2 LQKENI. This CDR3 region has 15 residues. With V trimmed by 5 bases and J by 4 bases, 9 bases remained unmatched. In DNA form, the CDR3 reads TGTGCCAGCTCAGAACGGACAGGGTTGGGCTATGGCTACACCTTC. It specifies CASSERTGLGYGYTF.

The gene calls are TRBV5-1 and TRBJ1-1; D unresolved. The V end lost 5 bases, the J end lost 1 base, and 9 bases lay between the germline ends. CDR1 SGHRS and CDR2 YFSETQ come from the germline V gene. This CDR3 contains 13 residues. Here the CDR3 reads CASRWRPNTEAFF. The CDR3 DNA is TGCGCCAGCAGGTGGCGGCCGAACACTGAAGCTTTCTTT.

This clonotype was seen a few times. CDR3 sequence: CSARNRDYGYTF. CDR3 DNA: TGCAGTGCTAGAAACAGGGACTATGGCTACACCTTC. This rearrangement joins TRBV20-1 to TRBJ1-2, with D perhaps TRBD1 (6 bases). CDR1 is DFQATT, CDR2 SNEGSKA, per germline (reference sequence). V lost 2 bases and J 3 bases, leaving 7 bases between the germline ends. This CDR3 contains 12 residues.

The chain links TRBV10-3 to TRBJ1-2, with 9 bases that match TRBD1. V shed 8 bases, J shed 8 bases, and the junction held 12 bases outside the gene matches. Germline assignment: CDR1 ENHRY and CDR2 SYGVKD. CDR3 length: 14 amino acids. The CDR3 loop is CAIGEDRGVWGYTF. Here the CDR3 DNA reads TGTGCCATCGGCGAGGACAGGGGCGTTTGGGGCTACACCTTC.

J is TRBJ1-1 and V is TRBV6-5, with D possibly matching TRBD1 (6 bases). Per the germline V gene, CDR1 is MNHEY and CDR2 is SVGAGI. V lost 2 bases and J lost 11, with 21 bases in between. The CDR3 totals 15 residues. The CDR3: CASSYNSGAPLGAFF. CDR3 bases: TGTGCCAGCAGTTACAACTCAGGGGCCCCCTTGGGGGCTTTCTTT.

This sequence joins TRBV2 and TRBJ2-1; D is undetermined. In germline, CDR1 is SNHLY, CDR2 FYNNEI. Trimming stripped 7 bases from V and 4 bases from J, with 11 bases between. The CDR3 length is 13 residues. The CDR3 region is CASTQLMYNEQFF. The CDR3 DNA follows: TGTGCCAGCACCCAACTCATGTACAATGAGCAGTTCTTC.

This clonotype was seen a single time. The chain uses TRBV5-1 and TRBJ1-6; no reliable D call. From germline, CDR1 is SGHRS and CDR2 YFSETQ. The germline V and J ends were trimmed by 0 bases and 4 bases, with 11 bases remaining between them. The CDR3 has 16 amino acids. This chain's CDR3 is CASSLGARQYNSPLHF. The CDR3 region has the DNA TGCGCCAGCAGCTTGGGCGCCAGGCAATATAATTCACCCCTCCACTTT.

This clonotype has just a few counts. J is TRBJ2-1 and V is TRBV7-9, with 9 positions matching TRBD1. V lost 7 bases, J lost 4 bases, and 8 bases stayed unmatched. CDR3 length equals 15 residues. Germline CDR1 SEHNR, CDR2 FQNEAQ (reference sequence). DNA of the CDR3: TGTGCCAGCACCGTACAGGGGGCCCTTTACAATGAGCAGTTCTTC. This codes for CASTVQGALYNEQFF.

This clonotype has only a few counts. The chain recombines TRBV7-9 with TRBJ1-5; the D gene is possibly TRBD1 (5 bases). Germline CDR1 reads SEHNR; CDR2 reads FQNEAQ (reference sequence). The CDR3 totals 15 residues. The V gene lost 1 base and the J gene lost 5 bases, with 12 bases spanning the gap. The chain's CDR3 is CASSLGGRGDQPQHF. CDR3 nucleotides: TGTGCCAGCAGCTTAGGTGGCCGGGGCGATCAGCCCCAGCATTTT.

The V gene is TRBV2, the J gene TRBJ1-1; D gene ambiguous. The ends were cut back, 8 bases at V and 0 bases at J, with 10 bases in the middle. CDR1 SNHLY and CDR2 FYNNEI come from the germline V gene. The CDR3 runs to 13 residues. The CDR3, as DNA: TGTGCCAGCCACGCCTCCCTGAACACTGAAGCTTTCTTT. It codes for CASHASLNTEAFF. Full variable domain (missing parts from reference TRBV2 and TRBJ1-1): EPEVTQTPSHQVTQMGQEVILRCVPISNHLYFYWYRQILGQKVEFLVSFYNNEISEKSEIFDDQFSVERPDGSNFTLKIRSTKLEDSAMYFCASHASLNTEAFFGQGTRLTVV.

The rearrangement joins TRBV2 to TRBJ1-1, with a weak D call TRBD1 (6 bases). The CDR3 has 14 amino acids. Germline CDR1 and CDR2: SNHLY and FYNNEI. V dropped 5 bases and J dropped 4 bases, with 14 bases sitting between them. This chain's CDR3 is CASSTQGRGTEAFF. The CDR3 DNA reads as TGTGCCAGCAGTACACAGGGTCGGGGCACTGAAGCTTTCTTT.

This clonotype has a single count. CDR3 DNA: TGTGCTAGTGGGTCCGGGGCGGGGGGCCAAGAGACCCAGTACTTC. Its protein product is CASGSGAGGQETQYF. The chain links TRBV12-5 to TRBJ2-5; 8 positions match TRBD2. Trimming removed 6 bases from V and 1 base from J; junction bases left unmatched: 7. The V gene's germline CDR1 is LGHNT and CDR2 FRNRAP. CDR3 length equals 15 residues.

The chain recombines TRBV20-1 with TRBJ1-2; 9 bases are a match to TRBD1. Germline values: CDR1 DFQATT, CDR2 SNEGSKA (reference sequence). CDR3 size: 14 residues. J lost 4 bases, V lost 5 bases, and 8 bases had no gene match. The CDR3 DNA sequence: TGCAGTGCTGGGCCTCTGGACAGGGGCTATGGCTACACCTTC. This sequence encodes CSAGPLDRGYGYTF.

This clonotype was counted a few times. V is TRBV20-1 and J is TRBJ1-2; D is unclear. The V gene lost 1 base and the J gene lost 6 bases, with 15 bases spanning the gap. The CDR3 is 14 residues long. Germline lookup yields CDR1 DFQATT and CDR2 SNEGSKA (reference sequence). The DNA of the CDR3 is TGCAGTGCTAGAGTTTCGACGACCGGCGATGGCTACACCTTC. Translating it yields CSARVSTTGDGYTF.

V gene TRBV7-9 combines with J gene TRBJ2-7; 9 bases line up with TRBD1. Germline CDR1 and CDR2: SEHNR and FQNEAQ (reference sequence). The CDR3 sequence is 14 residues long. Trimming cost V 3 bases and J 5 bases; bases outside gene matches: 5. CDR3 bases: TGTGCCAGCAGCTTCGTGGACAGGGGTAACGAGCAGTACTTC. Protein sequence: CASSFVDRGNEQYF.

This rearrangement joins TRBV6-1 to TRBJ2-2; D ambiguous. CDR3 length equals 15 residues. Looked up from germline, CDR1 is MNHNS and CDR2 is SASEGT. The V and J ends lost 6 bases and 1 base respectively, with 12 bases between them. DNA for the CDR3: TGTGCCAGCAGCTCTACACCGGGGAACACCGGGGAGCTGTTTTTT. This encodes CASSSTPGNTGELFF.

The rearrangement links TRBV7-2 to TRBJ2-2, with no clear D. Germline V CDR1 and CDR2: SGHTA, FQGNSA. This CDR3 has 15 amino acids. V lost 2 bases to trimming and J lost 0 bases, with 7 bases between them. In DNA, the CDR3 is TGTGCCAGCAGCTTAACTGACGCGAACACCGGGGAGCTGTTTTTT. This translates into CASSLTDANTGELFF.

The chain recombines TRBV7-9 with TRBJ1-6; D is possibly TRBD1 (6 bases). The CDR3 sequence is 14 residues long. Germline CDR1 SEHNR, CDR2 FQNEAQ (reference sequence). The V gene lost 5 bases and the J gene lost 11 bases, with 16 bases spanning the gap. The CDR3 nucleotides are TGTGCCAGCAGCCGTGGGACCGAGGGGGCACCCCTCCACTTT. This codes for CASSRGTEGAPLHF.

The chain is built from TRBV6-2 or TRBV6-3 and TRBJ2-1, with D possibly being TRBD2 (8 bases). From germline, CDR1 is MNHEY and CDR2 SVGEGT. V lost 8 bases and J lost 5, with 22 bases in between. This CDR3 is 16 amino acids long. The CDR3 protein is CASDRGLAGQNNEQFF. CDR3 sequence (DNA): TGTGCCAGCGATAGGGGGCTAGCGGGCCAAAACAATGAGCAGTTCTTC.

The rearrangement links TRBV7-9 to TRBJ2-1; a weak D match, TRBD2 (6 bases). V shed 2 bases and J shed 4 bases, with 9 bases lying between them. In germline, CDR1 is SEHNR, CDR2 FQNEAQ (reference sequence). This CDR3 region has 14 residues. The CDR3 DNA sequence: TGTGCCAGCAGCTTAATAGGAGGGTACAATGAGCAGTTCTTC. As protein: CASSLIGGYNEQFF.

The chain is built from TRBV19 and TRBJ1-5; D unresolved. The germline gives CDR1 LNHDA, CDR2 SQIVND (reference sequence). The V end lost 5 bases, the J end lost 1 base, and 15 bases lay between the germline ends. The CDR3 length is 16 residues. The CDR3 DNA reads TGTGCCAGTAGTCGTGAACAGACCTTGAGCAATCAGCCCCAGCATTTT. This encodes CASSREQTLSNQPQHF.